Listed here are 10 T cell receptor beta chains from one sample, sequenced in a study of T cell responses to AZD1222 COVID-19 vaccine. The table came from immunoSEQ multiplex PCR; TCRdb's copy has only in-frame clones and leaves some out. Among 140,000 or so clones listed, about 91% were seen once. The input for sequencing was peripheral blood, taken on day 0 of AZD1222 vaccination. Source of these receptors: an adult in good health.

This chain links TRBV29-1 with TRBJ2-7, with TRBD1 matching over 10 bases. The V gene end was trimmed by 7 bases and the J gene end by 3 bases; junction bases not matched to a gene: 6. This CDR3 comprises 13 residues. The germline CDR1 and CDR2 sequences are SQVTM and ANQGSEA. The CDR3 spells CSAMTGGIYEQYF. The CDR3 bases are TGCAGCGCCATGACAGGGGGCATCTACGAGCAGTACTTC.

As for this clone: The limits of the CDR3 on the DNA are not certain, so only TCRdb's listed CDR3 is given. The chain recombines TRBV7-5 with TRBJ2-3; TRBD2 was called by the table and not checked on the DNA. TRBV7-5 is an annotated pseudogene. With termini counted, the CDR3 has 16 amino acids. The CDR3: CARSWGGGSNTDTQYF.

The chain uses TRBV6-5 and TRBJ2-5, with TRBD2 as a possible D gene (6 bases). The V gene lost 7 bases and the J gene lost 0 bases, with 9 bases spanning the gap. Germline loops: CDR1 MNHEY, CDR2 SVGAGI. The length of the CDR3 is 13 residues. The CDR3 protein is CASTGTYQETQYF. The DNA of the CDR3 is TGTGCCAGCACGGGGACTTACCAAGAGACCCAGTACTTC.

The chain joins TRBV11-2 to TRBJ1-2; 9 bases map to TRBD1. The germline V gene has CDR1 SGHAT and CDR2 FQNNGV. Trimming at V came to 6 bases and at J to 2 bases, leaving 4 bases not matched to a gene. This CDR3 is 14 amino acids long. The CDR3 region is CASSQTGGNYGYTF. In DNA, the CDR3 is TGTGCCAGCAGTCAAACAGGGGGCAACTATGGCTACACCTTC.

The rearrangement joins TRBV5-1 to TRBJ2-6; no clear D. V was clipped by 2 bases and J by 1 base, with 10 bases between them. The CDR3 has 16 amino acids. Germline CDR1 and CDR2: SGHRS and YFSETQ. The CDR3: CASSFAAQSGANVLTF. The CDR3 nucleotides are TGCGCCAGCAGCTTTGCAGCACAATCTGGGGCCAACGTCCTGACTTTC.

This chain joins TRBV20-1 and TRBJ2-7; 9 bases match TRBD1. Trimming at V came to 6 bases and at J to 6 bases, leaving 3 bases not matched to a gene. Germline lookup yields CDR1 DFQATT and CDR2 SNEGSKA (reference sequence). This CDR3 comprises 11 residues. DNA of the CDR3: TGCAGTGCACAGACAGGGGGCGAGCAGTACTTC. Translated, it gives CSAQTGGEQYF.

V usage is TRBV5-1 and J usage is TRBJ2-5; no clear D. Trimming stripped 3 bases from V and 2 bases from J, with 5 bases between. CDR3 length: 12 amino acids. CDR1 and CDR2 (germline): SGHRS, YFSETQ. The CDR3 is CASSSTQETQYF. The CDR3 DNA reads TGCGCCAGCAGCTCCACACAAGAGACCCAGTACTTC.

V and J are TRBV9 and TRBJ2-7; a weak D match, TRBD2 (6 bases). Germline V gene sequence: CDR1 SGDLS, CDR2 YYNGEE. V lost 6 bases, J lost 1 base, and 17 bases lay in between. The CDR3 runs 15 residues. CDR3 in DNA: TGTGCCAGCAACTTCCCCGGGAGCTCGTCCTACGAGCAGTACTTC. This codes for CASNFPGSSSYEQYF.

The genes are TRBV6-4 and TRBJ1-5; weak D call: TRBD1 (6 bases). The CDR3 is 18 residues long. The V and J ends lost 0 bases and 1 base respectively, with 16 bases between them. Germline CDR1 and CDR2: MRHNA and SNTAGT. The CDR3 nucleotides are TGTGCCAGCAGTGACTCTGACAGGCCAAGAGTCAGCAATCAGCCCCAGCATTTT. Translated: CASSDSDRPRVSNQPQHF.

The chain employs TRBV5-1 and TRBJ2-1, with D possibly matching TRBD1 (5 bases). The CDR3 contains 14 residues. In germline, CDR1 is SGHRS, CDR2 YFSETQ. Trimming left V 2 bases short and J 6 bases short, with 12 bases between. The DNA for the CDR3 is TGCGCCAGCAGCTTCCTTCTACAGGTCAATGAGCAGTTCTTC. Translated: CASSFLLQVNEQFF.